This record covers a single T cell receptor beta chain. Germline CDR1 SGHRS, CDR2 YFSETQ. The CDR3 has 13 amino acids. The V and J ends lost 4 bases and 7 bases respectively, with 14 bases between them. These data come from a study of blood T cell repertoires in COVID-19. Study-level background: Samples came from the United States, Italy and Spain, spanning acute and convalescent COVID-19. PBMCs, B-cell-depleted T cells, or T cells were the source of the cDNA or gDNA that made up the material.

TCRdb's table, derived via immunoSEQ multiplex PCR, lists solely in-frame clones and lacks some. The table records over 450,000 clones, nearly 90% of them present only once. The specimen was peripheral blood. This clonotype was sampled from a man in his late teens or twenties with COVID-19, enrolled during active disease. V and J are TRBV5-1 and TRBJ1-2, with D possibly being TRBD1 (5 bases). This chain's CDR3 is CASSVGHDSGYTF. For the CDR3, the DNA is TGCGCCAGCAGCGTAGGACACGACTCTGGCTACACCTTC.